This TCR beta chain was profiled in a study of vaccination effects on CD4 cells after COVID-19. For this clone: What it binds is unknown.

Profiling relied on immunoSEQ multiplex PCR, and the TCRdb table lists in-frame clones only, not all of them. The sample holds tens of thousands of clones; approximately 72% are singletons and the top ten take about 4.4%. A 10-day culture period preceded the isolation of CD4+ T cells. All participants had two doses of either the BNT162b2 or mRNA-1273 vaccine. Both day 3 and day 7 saw half the medium replaced with IL-2 medium. Study-wide findings and caveats: The study found marked clonal contraction of infection- and vaccine-induced clones late after vaccination. A shortage of convalescent patients and an absence of early post-infection timepoints characterized the study.

CDR1 SGHRS and CDR2 YFSETQ come from the germline V gene. Between the trimmed V and J ends, which lost 7 bases and 0 bases, there was a span of 8 bases. The length of the CDR3 is 13 residues. The chain links TRBV5-1 to TRBJ1-3; D unclear. The sequencing used CD4+ T cells from PBMCs cultured without peptide, collected after COVID-19 vaccination. This TCR came from a human donor who received a COVID-19 vaccine. CDR3: CASSVSSGNTIYF. In nucleotides, the CDR3 is TGCGCCAGCTCAGTGAGCTCTGGAAACACCATATATTTT.